This entry is about one TCR beta chain. This specimen comes from a study of blood T cell repertoires in COVID-19. Trimming took 6 bases from V and 0 from J, leaving 15 bases between them. Germline V lookup: CDR1 SGHRS, CDR2 YFSETQ. This CDR3 comprises 15 residues. Assay: immunoSEQ multiplex PCR; the TCRdb copy retains only in-frame clones and omits some. The data show about 290,000 clones, with around 86% seen just once and 1.7% held by the top ten. V usage is TRBV5-1 and J usage is TRBJ1-1, with D maybe TRBD1 (6 bases). The receptor's source is a woman aged 40 to 50 who had recovered from COVID-19. Sequenced material: PBMCs or T cells enriched from blood (not recorded which). The chain's CDR3 is CASTKLGQLNTEAFF. The CDR3, as DNA: TGCGCCAGCACCAAGCTCGGACAGCTGAACACTGAAGCTTTCTTT.